A few counts support the clone carrying this T cell receptor beta chain. Its antigen is currently unknown. This specimen belongs to a study of cytomegalovirus exposure and HLA in healthy donors. Notes on the study in general: After further analysis at a later stage, 16,951 TCR beta sequences were associated with HLA alleles at 0.05 false discovery rate. A later analysis by the authors found several of the most significant clusters apparently linked to common viral pathogens.

Both 60 Vbeta primers and 13 Jbeta primers went into the PCR. Clones were sequenced by immunoSEQ multiplex PCR, and TCRdb holds only the in-frame ones, with some missing. The data contain about 160,000 clones, roughly 80% of them seen just once; the ten biggest clones take up 2% to 3%. The sequence derives from a male donor in good health and CMV-seronegative. Sequenced input: PBMCs.

In DNA form, the CDR3 reads TGTGCCAGCAGCCCACCGGGACCGGTGGGGAGGAATGAGCAGTTCTTC. Protein sequence: CASSPPGPVGRNEQFF. V gene TRBV7-9 combines with J gene TRBJ2-1; weak D call: TRBD2 (6 bases). Germline CDR1 and CDR2: SEHNR and FQNEAQ (reference sequence). V was trimmed by 5 bases and J by 7 bases, leaving 21 bases between them. The CDR3 is 16 residues long.